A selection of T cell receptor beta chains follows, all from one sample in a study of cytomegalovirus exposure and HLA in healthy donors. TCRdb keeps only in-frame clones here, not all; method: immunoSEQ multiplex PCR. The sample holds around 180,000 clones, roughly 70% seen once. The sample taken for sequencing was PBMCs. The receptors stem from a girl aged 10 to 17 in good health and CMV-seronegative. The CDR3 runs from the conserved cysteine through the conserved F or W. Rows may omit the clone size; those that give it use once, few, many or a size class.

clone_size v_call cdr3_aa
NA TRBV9 CASSVGGGRDEAFF
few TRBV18 CASSPQAGGQETQYF
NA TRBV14 CASSQSLLETQYF
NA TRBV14 CASSQEYRFYNEQFF
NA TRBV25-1 CASSRDRGFAGTQYF
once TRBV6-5 CASSYGLAGGNEQFF
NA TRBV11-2 CASSGRDYNSPLHF
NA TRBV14 CASSQNQGDTQYF
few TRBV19 CAKPGTGGSETQYF
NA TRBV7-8 CASSQDRTGLIGAFF
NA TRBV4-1 CASSQVGGAGELFF
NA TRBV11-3 CASSSYGDGYTF
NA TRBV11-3 CASSAYRYQPQHF
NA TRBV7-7 CASSLHPGTSGTGGETQYF
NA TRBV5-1 CASSWTGVEEKLFF
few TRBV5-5 CASSSQGQDEKLFF
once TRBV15 CATSRATGGSQGGELFF
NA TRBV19 CATLRQGMNTEAFF
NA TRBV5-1 CASSLRGTGDEKLFF
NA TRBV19 CASARQGNTEAFF
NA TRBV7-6 CASSPPRGNEKLFF
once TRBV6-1 CASQQRTNYEQYF
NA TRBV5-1 CASSSHTGGGPGTGELFF
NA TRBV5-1 CASSLARLAGSVAEQFF
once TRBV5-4 CASSRDSYEQYF
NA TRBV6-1 CASKVTAYQETQYF
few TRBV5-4 CASSPPDRTTGELFF
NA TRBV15 CATSGVSAYNEQFF
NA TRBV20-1 CSAVEDYGYTF
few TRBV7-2 CASSLGPSYEQYF
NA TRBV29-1 CSADRDNHEQFF
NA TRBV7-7 CASSPGIAGARAYQETQYF
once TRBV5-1 CASSSHRQDGYTGELFF
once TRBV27 CASRVAGTGAYEQYF
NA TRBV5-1 CASSLVVAGGSYEQYF
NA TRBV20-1 CSVQNEQFF
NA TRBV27 CASSHTQETQYF
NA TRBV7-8 CASRERGETQYF
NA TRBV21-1 CASSKGQGAQPQHF
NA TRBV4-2 CASSQVGGGEDTEAFF
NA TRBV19 CASSITGNMYEQYF
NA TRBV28 CASRPGRGITSYEQYF